The clone carrying this T cell receptor (beta chain) was seen repeatedly, ten times or more. The CDR3 contains 14 residues. Germline values: CDR1 MGHRA, CDR2 YSYEKL. For the second PCR, which ran for roughly 7 to 11 cycles, a sample-barcoded 5' primer and a J-beta primer mix were used. From each sample, at least 3 million paired-end reads containing CDR3 were obtained. Via MiXCR, TCRdb re-called the 5' RACE reads, giving one row per CDR3 protein. The table includes approximately 800,000 distinct CDR3 sequences, 20% to 25% detected once. The data derive from a study of blood T cells in healthy people across ages. These data were likewise used in another study, on T cells of mothers and their children. That paper adds: Each child gave a few million TCR beta CDR3 reads (each mother, over 9 million).

The TCR comes from a boy between 10 and 17 years old in good health. Sequenced: blood. V and J are TRBV4-1 and TRBJ2-5; D is tentatively TRBD1 or TRBD2 (5 bases each). With the DNA end fitting TRBJ2-1 better, the J assignment may be wrong. CDR3 bases: TGCGCCAGCAGCGTTGGTGGGGGAAGAAATGAGCAGTTCTTC. It yields the protein CASSVGGGRNEQFF.